Sequencing of this TCR beta chain was carried out in a study of cytomegalovirus exposure and HLA in healthy donors. Study in general: Ancestry clustering placed 81% of several hundred genotyped donors in the Caucasian-associated cluster.

The study ran its PCR with 60 Vbeta and 13 Jbeta primers. The assay was immunoSEQ multiplex PCR, and TCRdb's table has in-frame clones only and misses some. Of about 91,000 clones in the sample, approximately 86% were seen once. Whole-study results and caveats: The study flagged about 150 TCR beta chains as cytomegalovirus-associated. Within an earlier analysis, most TCR beta V segments proved productive either about 87% or about 30% of the time.

Turning to this clone: Its matching antigen is unknown.

CDR1 and CDR2 from the germline V gene are SGHVS and FNYEAQ. Trimming shortened V by 3 bases and J by 7 bases, and 16 bases separated the two germline ends. The CDR3 runs to 15 residues. The rearrangement joins TRBV7-6 to TRBJ2-1, with D perhaps matching TRBD2 (5 bases). This TCR was sampled from a young man in good health and CMV-seropositive. The source material was PBMCs. CDR3 residues: CASSFLEEPWNEQFF. The CDR3, as DNA: TGTGCCAGCAGCTTCTTGGAGGAACCTTGGAATGAGCAGTTCTTC.